The clone carrying this TCR beta chain was picked up many times. Its cognate antigen is unknown. In TCRdb, the 5' RACE reads were re-called with MiXCR into one record per CDR3 protein. The sample has under 250,000 distinct CDR3 sequences; approximately 12% are singletons. Donors uniformly comprised healthy Caucasians. This entry comes from a study of identical twins. The study, taken as a whole, reports: Out-of-frame alpha sequences shared by twins showed excess low generation probability.

This CDR3 region has 13 residues. V gave up 8 bases and J gave up 1 base, with 12 bases separating them. Germline loops: CDR1 MNHEY, CDR2 SVGEGT. A further study also used this sample, focusing on yellow fever vaccine responses in identical twins.

The sequencing sample was made of memory (CD45RO+) T cells sorted from blood. The V and J genes are TRBV6-2 or TRBV6-3 and TRBJ2-7; D perhaps matches TRBD2 (6 bases). This clonotype originated in a woman under 30 in good health. The CDR3 loop is CASAPGESYEQYF. As DNA, the CDR3 is TGTGCCAGCGCTCCGGGAGAGTCCTACGAGCAGTACTTC.